Listed here are 14 T cell receptor beta chains from one sample, sequenced in a study of monozygotic twins with inflammatory bowel disease. Using the 5' RACE reads, TCRdb records one entry per CDR3 protein without DNA. There are 300,000 to 450,000 distinct CDR3 sequences in the sample, with just over 2.5% held by the top ten. The specimen sequenced was blood. These receptor sequences come from a human donor with ulcerative colitis or Crohn's disease, or a healthy co-twin of an affected twin (not recorded which).

This rearrangement joins TRBV7-3 to TRBJ1-3. The CDR3 is 16 residues long. Germline-derived CDR1 and CDR2 are SGHTA and FQGTGA. The CDR3 spells CASSLGPSNSGNTIYF.

This chain connects TRBV4-3 to TRBJ2-7; TCRdb calls TRBD2, which cannot be checked without DNA. This CDR3 spans 17 amino acids. Germline lookup yields CDR1 LGHNA and CDR2 YSLEER. The CDR3 protein is CASSQDKLAGDTYEQYF.

V and J are TRBV20-1 and TRBJ2-5; TCRdb picks TRBD1, but there is no DNA to check that call. The CDR3 has 13 amino acids. Germline V gene sequence: CDR1 DFQATT, CDR2 SNEGSKA (reference sequence). The CDR3 sequence: CSADRGPGETQYF.

The chain employs TRBV29-1 and TRBJ2-3; without DNA, the TCRdb call of TRBD2 cannot be checked. CDR1 is SQVTM, CDR2 ANQGSEA, per germline. The CDR3 is made up of 14 amino acids. The chain's CDR3 is CSVRRAGGSDTQYF.

The chain is built from TRBV5-1 and TRBJ1-6. The CDR3 covers 17 residues. Germline assignment: CDR1 SGHRS and CDR2 YFSETQ. The CDR3 loop reads CASSLEPEGGYNSPLHF.

The rearrangement uses TRBV9 and TRBJ2-5; TCRdb selects TRBD2, and the lack of DNA leaves this call unchecked. This CDR3 is 15 amino acids long. CDR1 and CDR2 (germline): SGDLS, YYNGEE. CDR3 sequence reads: CASSKGTSGEETQYF.

J is TRBJ2-7 and V is TRBV20-1; TCRdb outputs TRBD2, but without DNA this stays unchecked. Germline assignment: CDR1 DFQATT and CDR2 SNEGSKA (reference sequence). The CDR3 is made up of 14 amino acids. The CDR3 loop is CSASAGRTSYEQYF.

J is TRBJ1-4 and V is TRBV5-1; TCRdb proposes TRBD1, but this gene call is untestable without DNA. There are 15 residues in the CDR3. CDR1 and CDR2 from the germline V gene are SGHRS and YFSETQ. CDR3 loop: CASSVRQATNEKLFF.

The chain combines TRBV29-1 with TRBJ1-1. CDR3 length: 15 residues. Germline loops: CDR1 SQVTM, CDR2 ANQGSEA. CDR3 in amino acids: CSVERRGTKNTEAFF.

The rearrangement links TRBV3-1 to TRBJ2-7; TCRdb's D call, TRBD2, is unchecked because there is no DNA. CDR3 length equals 17 residues. Germline CDR1 LGHDT, CDR2 YNNKEL (reference sequence). CDR3 loop: CTSSQDPGLGNSYEQYF.

This rearrangement joins TRBV12-3 or TRBV12-4 to TRBJ2-7; the D call of TRBD1 rests on TCRdb alone, since no DNA is present to check it. The CDR3 runs to 14 residues. CDR3 amino acids: CASSRPPYSYEQYF.

V is TRBV15 and J is TRBJ1-2; absent DNA, TCRdb's TRBD1 call cannot be checked. CDR1 and CDR2 (germline): LNHNV, YYDKDF (reference sequence). CDR3 length: 13 residues. The CDR3 sequence is CATSRDRGDGYTF.

V and J are TRBV4-1 and TRBJ2-7; TCRdb indicates TRBD1, and absent DNA this call remains unverified. Germline-derived CDR1 and CDR2 are MGHRA and YSYEKL. This CDR3 region has 16 residues. CDR3 protein: CASSLGRGIVPYEQYF.

The chain recombines TRBV19 with TRBJ2-1; as DNA is missing, the TRBD2 call by TCRdb cannot be tested. The germline gives CDR1 LNHDA, CDR2 SQIVND (reference sequence). The CDR3 length is 17 residues. CDR3 residues: CASSIGAGDPGYNEQFF.